A selection of T cell receptor beta chains follows, all from one sample in a study of cytomegalovirus exposure and HLA in healthy donors. Assay: immunoSEQ multiplex PCR; the TCRdb copy retains only in-frame clones and omits some. Among 150,000 or so clones listed, around 82% were seen once. What was sequenced was PBMCs. Receptors were obtained from a man aged 25-40 years in good health and CMV-seronegative. CDR3s include the opening cysteine and the closing phenylalanine or tryptophan. D genes are given only for firm matches. A row's size may be missing; if present it is once, few, many or a size class.

j_gene: TRBJ2-3; v_gene: TRBV6-6; d_gene: -; abundance: -; CDR3aa: CASSYPSDTQYF; CDR3nt: TGTGCCAGCAGTTACCCTTCAGATACGCAGTATTTT
j_gene: TRBJ2-7; v_gene: TRBV11-2; d_gene: TRBD1; abundance: -; CDR3aa: CASRARISGTASSYEQYF; CDR3nt: TGTGCCAGCAGGGCCCGGATCTCCGGGACAGCGAGCTCCTACGAGCAGTACTTC
j_gene: TRBJ2-7; v_gene: TRBV7-2; d_gene: -; abundance: -; CDR3aa: CASSLSPTRSSYEQYF; CDR3nt: TGTGCCAGCAGCTTATCCCCGACTAGGTCCTCCTACGAGCAGTACTTC
j_gene: TRBJ2-5; v_gene: TRBV6-5; d_gene: -; abundance: -; CDR3aa: CASSYLGEETQYF; CDR3nt: TGTGCCAGCAGTTATCTAGGGGAAGAGACCCAGTACTTC
j_gene: TRBJ2-3; v_gene: TRBV6-6; d_gene: TRBD2; abundance: -; CDR3aa: CASSWTSGAYTQYF; CDR3nt: TGTGCCAGCAGTTGGACTAGCGGGGCTTATACGCAGTATTTT
j_gene: TRBJ1-1; v_gene: TRBV18; d_gene: TRBD1; abundance: -; CDR3aa: CASSPWGTGVEAFF; CDR3nt: TGTGCCAGCTCACCATGGGGGACAGGGGTTGAAGCTTTCTTT
j_gene: TRBJ2-3; v_gene: TRBV5-1; d_gene: TRBD2; abundance: -; CDR3aa: CAGSLGLAGEDTQYF; CDR3nt: TGCGCCGGCAGCCTCGGACTAGCGGGAGAGGATACGCAGTATTTT
j_gene: TRBJ2-7; v_gene: TRBV19; d_gene: TRBD2; abundance: -; CDR3aa: CASSMIIAGPWEQYF; CDR3nt: TGTGCCAGTAGTATGATTATAGCGGGACCTTGGGAGCAGTACTTC
j_gene: TRBJ2-7; v_gene: TRBV11-2; d_gene: -; abundance: -; CDR3aa: CASSFLEAGEQYF; CDR3nt: TGTGCCAGCAGCTTTCTAGAGGCTGGGGAGCAGTACTTC
j_gene: TRBJ1-5; v_gene: TRBV18; d_gene: TRBD1; abundance: -; CDR3aa: CASQYTGDQPQHF; CDR3nt: TGTGCCAGCCAATACACAGGGGATCAGCCCCAGCATTTT
j_gene: TRBJ2-1; v_gene: TRBV27; d_gene: TRBD2; abundance: -; CDR3aa: CGAGVGGNEQFF; CDR3nt: TGTGGGGCGGGGGTGGGTGGCAATGAGCAGTTCTTC
j_gene: TRBJ1-3; v_gene: TRBV9; d_gene: -; abundance: -; CDR3aa: CASSATGNTIYF; CDR3nt: TGTGCCAGCAGCGCAACTGGAAACACCATATATTTT
j_gene: TRBJ2-6; v_gene: TRBV7-2; d_gene: -; abundance: once; CDR3aa: CASSSTPSGANVLTF; CDR3nt: TGTGCCAGCAGTTCGACTCCTTCCGGGGCCAACGTCCTGACTTTC
j_gene: TRBJ1-3; v_gene: TRBV30; d_gene: -; abundance: -; CDR3aa: CAWNPQAGNTIYF; CDR3nt: TGTGCCTGGAACCCTCAAGCCGGAAACACCATATATTTT
j_gene: TRBJ2-5; v_gene: TRBV7-2; d_gene: TRBD2; abundance: -; CDR3aa: CASSASGGRVQETQYF; CDR3nt: TGTGCCAGCAGCGCTAGCGGGGGAAGGGTCCAAGAGACCCAGTACTTC
j_gene: TRBJ1-2; v_gene: TRBV27; d_gene: -; abundance: -; CDR3aa: CASSSRHYYGYTF; CDR3nt: TGTGCCAGCAGTTCGAGACACTACTATGGCTACACCTTC
j_gene: TRBJ2-2; v_gene: TRBV7-9; d_gene: -; abundance: -; CDR3aa: CASSSIFSQSHTGELFF; CDR3nt: TGTGCCAGCAGCTCCATATTTTCGCAGTCGCACACCGGGGAGCTGTTTTTT
j_gene: TRBJ1-1; v_gene: TRBV11-3; d_gene: TRBD1; abundance: -; CDR3aa: CASSLEGQDTEAFF; CDR3nt: TGTGCCAGCAGCTTAGAGGGACAGGACACTGAAGCTTTCTTT
j_gene: TRBJ1-1; v_gene: TRBV7-6; d_gene: -; abundance: -; CDR3aa: CASGAAGVMNTEAFF; CDR3nt: TGTGCCAGCGGGGCGGCAGGGGTAATGAACACTGAAGCTTTCTTT
j_gene: TRBJ1-4; v_gene: TRBV10-3; d_gene: TRBD1; abundance: once; CDR3aa: CAIRTGDTTNEKLFF; CDR3nt: TGTGCCATTAGGACAGGGGACACAACTAATGAAAAACTGTTTTTT
j_gene: TRBJ1-5; v_gene: TRBV11-3; d_gene: -; abundance: -; CDR3aa: CASSRTGVNQPQHF; CDR3nt: TGTGCCAGCAGCCGAACAGGAGTCAATCAGCCCCAGCATTTT
j_gene: TRBJ2-7; v_gene: TRBV15; d_gene: TRBD1; abundance: -; CDR3aa: CATSRETGKSYEQYF; CDR3nt: TGTGCCACCAGCAGAGAGACAGGGAAGTCCTACGAGCAGTACTTC
j_gene: TRBJ2-7; v_gene: TRBV9; d_gene: TRBD2; abundance: -; CDR3aa: CASSVGAGGGYEQYF; CDR3nt: TGTGCCAGCAGCGTGGGAGCGGGAGGGGGCTACGAGCAGTACTTC
j_gene: TRBJ2-7; v_gene: TRBV29-1; d_gene: -; abundance: once; CDR3aa: CSVESGYEQYF; CDR3nt: TGCAGCGTTGAAAGCGGCTACGAGCAGTACTTC
j_gene: TRBJ1-5; v_gene: TRBV5-1; d_gene: TRBD1; abundance: -; CDR3aa: CASSPTGGLGSNQPQHF; CDR3nt: TGCGCCAGCAGCCCGACAGGGGGCTTGGGAAGCAATCAGCCCCAGCATTTT
j_gene: TRBJ1-4; v_gene: TRBV5-1; d_gene: -; abundance: few; CDR3aa: CAILTVGKLFF; CDR3nt: TGCGCCATCCTAACAGTAGGAAAACTGTTTTTT
j_gene: TRBJ1-5; v_gene: TRBV6-5; d_gene: TRBD1; abundance: -; CDR3aa: CASSDRAHQPQHF; CDR3nt: TGTGCCAGCAGCGACAGGGCCCACCAGCCCCAGCATTTT
j_gene: TRBJ2-7; v_gene: TRBV7-9; d_gene: TRBD1; abundance: -; CDR3aa: CASSSDRAEQYF; CDR3nt: TGTGCCAGCAGCTCCGACAGGGCCGAGCAGTACTTC
j_gene: TRBJ1-5; v_gene: TRBV19; d_gene: -; abundance: -; CDR3aa: CASRRVYSNQPQHF; CDR3nt: TGTGCCAGTAGGCGGGTCTATAGCAATCAGCCCCAGCATTTT
j_gene: TRBJ2-7; v_gene: TRBV5-6; d_gene: -; abundance: -; CDR3aa: CASSTNPRTGAYEQYF; CDR3nt: TGTGCCAGCAGCACGAACCCTCGGACTGGAGCCTACGAGCAGTACTTC
j_gene: TRBJ2-1; v_gene: TRBV10-1; d_gene: -; abundance: -; CDR3aa: CASSDRYNEQFF; CDR3nt: TGCGCCAGCAGTGACAGGTACAATGAGCAGTTCTTC
j_gene: TRBJ1-2; v_gene: TRBV29-1; d_gene: -; abundance: -; CDR3aa: CSVEDRGTGGYGYTF; CDR3nt: TGCAGCGTTGAAGATAGGGGAACAGGTGGTTACGGCTACACCTTC
j_gene: TRBJ2-7; v_gene: TRBV4-1; d_gene: -; abundance: -; CDR3aa: CASSQIDISYEQYF; CDR3nt: TGCGCCAGCAGCCAAATTGACATCTCCTACGAGCAGTACTTC
j_gene: TRBJ2-1; v_gene: TRBV7-8; d_gene: -; abundance: -; CDR3aa: CASSLQGTRSGEQFF; CDR3nt: TGTGCCAGCAGCTTACAGGGCACCCGAAGTGGTGAGCAGTTCTTC
j_gene: TRBJ2-3; v_gene: TRBV6-5; d_gene: TRBD2; abundance: -; CDR3aa: CASTATSGRTDTQYF; CDR3nt: TGTGCCAGCACTGCGACTAGCGGGAGAACAGATACGCAGTATTTT
j_gene: TRBJ2-1; v_gene: TRBV25-1; d_gene: TRBD2; abundance: -; CDR3aa: CASSEWASGVYNEQFF; CDR3nt: TGTGCCAGCAGTGAATGGGCTAGCGGGGTATACAATGAGCAGTTCTTC
j_gene: TRBJ2-1; v_gene: TRBV4-3; d_gene: -; abundance: -; CDR3aa: CASSQEVWDEGYNEQFF; CDR3nt: TGCGCCAGCAGCCAAGAGGTCTGGGATGAGGGATACAATGAGCAGTTCTTC
j_gene: TRBJ1-1; v_gene: TRBV4-1; d_gene: TRBD1; abundance: -; CDR3aa: CASSHPGQANTEAFF; CDR3nt: TGCGCCAGCAGCCACCCGGGACAGGCGAACACTGAAGCTTTCTTT
j_gene: TRBJ2-3; v_gene: TRBV25-1; d_gene: TRBD2; abundance: -; CDR3aa: CASIPTSGQAGKQYF; CDR3nt: TGTGCCAGCATACCGACTAGCGGGCAAGCTGGCAAGCAGTATTTT
j_gene: TRBJ1-4; v_gene: TRBV7-9; d_gene: TRBD1; abundance: -; CDR3aa: CASTTRQGGNEKLFF; CDR3nt: TGTGCCAGCACCACAAGACAGGGAGGTAATGAAAAACTGTTTTTT
j_gene: TRBJ1-5; v_gene: TRBV19; d_gene: -; abundance: -; CDR3aa: CASRQRGSNQPQHF; CDR3nt: TGTGCCAGTAGGCAGCGGGGCAGCAATCAGCCCCAGCATTTT
j_gene: TRBJ2-7; v_gene: TRBV11-2; d_gene: -; abundance: -; CDR3aa: CASSLFAGDVLSRLNEQYF; CDR3nt: TGTGCCAGCAGCTTATTTGCAGGGGACGTACTATCCCGTCTGAACGAGCAGTACTTC
j_gene: TRBJ2-7; v_gene: TRBV19; d_gene: TRBD2; abundance: -; CDR3aa: CASSTLEGRVGGMYQQYF; CDR3nt: TGTGCCAGTAGTACCTTAGAGGGGAGGGTCGGTGGTATGTACCAGCAGTACTTC
j_gene: TRBJ2-3; v_gene: TRBV20-1; d_gene: -; abundance: -; CDR3aa: CSATTDTQYF; CDR3nt: TGCAGTGCCACTACAGATACGCAGTATTTT
j_gene: TRBJ1-2; v_gene: TRBV13; d_gene: TRBD1; abundance: -; CDR3aa: CASSFAAGQADNYGYTF; CDR3nt: TGTGCCAGCAGCTTCGCAGCTGGACAGGCTGATAACTATGGCTACACCTTC
j_gene: TRBJ2-1; v_gene: TRBV4-3; d_gene: TRBD2; abundance: -; CDR3aa: CASSQDRVAGYNDNEQFF; CDR3nt: TGCGCCAGCAGCCAAGATAGGGTAGCGGGATACAATGACAATGAGCAGTTCTTC
j_gene: TRBJ2-1; v_gene: TRBV4-2; d_gene: TRBD1; abundance: -; CDR3aa: CASSSSGTGGSMNEQFF; CDR3nt: TGTGCCAGCAGTTCCTCCGGGACAGGGGGCTCTATGAATGAGCAGTTCTTC
j_gene: TRBJ2-1; v_gene: TRBV7-8; d_gene: -; abundance: -; CDR3aa: CASSPDSSYNEQFF; CDR3nt: TGTGCCAGCAGCCCGGACAGCTCCTACAATGAGCAGTTCTTC
j_gene: TRBJ1-2; v_gene: TRBV21-1; d_gene: -; abundance: -; CDR3aa: CASSPHKGADGYTF; CDR3nt: TGTGCCAGCAGCCCCCATAAGGGGGCCGATGGCTACACCTTC
j_gene: TRBJ2-7; v_gene: TRBV4-3; d_gene: TRBD1; abundance: few; CDR3aa: CASSQVLPGQGAYEQYF; CDR3nt: TGCGCCAGCAGCCAAGTGCTCCCGGGACAGGGGGCCTACGAGCAGTACTTC
j_gene: TRBJ2-7; v_gene: TRBV19; d_gene: -; abundance: -; CDR3aa: CASRGGTLYEQYF; CDR3nt: TGTGCCAGTAGGGGCGGGACCCTCTACGAGCAGTACTTC
j_gene: TRBJ2-5; v_gene: TRBV7-2; d_gene: -; abundance: few; CDR3aa: CASSATTGETQYF; CDR3nt: TGTGCCAGCAGCGCCACAACAGGGGAGACCCAGTACTTC
j_gene: TRBJ2-1; v_gene: TRBV28; d_gene: -; abundance: once; CDR3aa: CASSTTRQGLNNEQFF; CDR3nt: TGTGCCAGCAGTACAACTCGACAGGGACTTAACAATGAGCAGTTCTTC
j_gene: TRBJ1-1; v_gene: TRBV7-6; d_gene: -; abundance: few; CDR3aa: CASKGLKDTEAFF; CDR3nt: TGTGCCAGCAAGGGGCTAAAGGACACTGAAGCTTTCTTT
j_gene: TRBJ1-1; v_gene: TRBV7-9; d_gene: -; abundance: -; CDR3aa: CASTRDKKEGEAFF; CDR3nt: TGTGCCAGCACAAGAGACAAAAAAGAGGGTGAAGCTTTCTTT
j_gene: TRBJ2-2; v_gene: TRBV7-7; d_gene: TRBD1; abundance: -; CDR3aa: CASRVEDRGPGELFF; CDR3nt: TGTGCTAGCAGAGTCGAGGACAGGGGTCCCGGGGAGCTGTTTTTT
j_gene: TRBJ2-7; v_gene: TRBV5-4; d_gene: TRBD2; abundance: -; CDR3aa: CASSYSGTSGEQYF; CDR3nt: TGTGCCAGCAGCTATAGCGGGACCTCCGGCGAGCAGTACTTC
j_gene: TRBJ2-3; v_gene: TRBV6-5; d_gene: -; abundance: once; CDR3aa: CASSYAGFGGDTQYF; CDR3nt: TGTGCCAGCAGTTACGCTGGGTTTGGAGGAGATACGCAGTATTTT
j_gene: TRBJ1-1; v_gene: TRBV7-9; d_gene: -; abundance: once; CDR3aa: CAKDRTDMNTEAFF; CDR3nt: TGTGCCAAGGATCGGACAGACATGAACACTGAAGCTTTCTTT